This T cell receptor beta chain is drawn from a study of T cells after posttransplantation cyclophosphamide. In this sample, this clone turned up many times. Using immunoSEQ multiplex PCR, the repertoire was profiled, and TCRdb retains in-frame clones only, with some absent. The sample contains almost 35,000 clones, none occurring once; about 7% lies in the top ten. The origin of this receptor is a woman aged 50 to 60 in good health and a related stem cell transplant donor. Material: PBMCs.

In nucleotides, the CDR3 is TGTGCCAGCAGTTCCTCGGGGTTACAGAAAGAAAAACTGTTTTTT. It yields the protein CASSSSGLQKEKLFF. This chain joins TRBV28 and TRBJ1-4; D uncertain. This CDR3 comprises 15 residues. CDR1 and CDR2 (germline): MDHEN, SYDVKM. With 4 bases removed from V and 8 bases from J, the gap between germline ends came to 17 bases. The whole variable domain, filled in from reference TRBV28 and TRBJ1-4, reads DVKVTQSSRYLVKRTGEKVFLECVQDMDHENMFWYRQDPGLGLRLIYFSYDVKMKEKGDIPEGYSVSREKKERFSLILESASTNQTSMYLCASSSSGLQKEKLFFGSGTQLSVL.